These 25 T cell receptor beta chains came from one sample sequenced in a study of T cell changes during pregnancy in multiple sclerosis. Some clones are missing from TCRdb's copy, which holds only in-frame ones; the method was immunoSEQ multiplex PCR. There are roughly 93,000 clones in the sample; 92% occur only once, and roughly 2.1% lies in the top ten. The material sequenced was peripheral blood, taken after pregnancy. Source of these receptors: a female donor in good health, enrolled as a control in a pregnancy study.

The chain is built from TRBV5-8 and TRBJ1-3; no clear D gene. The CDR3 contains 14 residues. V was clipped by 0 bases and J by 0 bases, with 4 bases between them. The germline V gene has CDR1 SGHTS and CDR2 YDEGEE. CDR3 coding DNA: TGTGCCAGCAGCTTGGGGAGCTCTGGAAACACCATATATTTT. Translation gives CASSLGSSGNTIYF.

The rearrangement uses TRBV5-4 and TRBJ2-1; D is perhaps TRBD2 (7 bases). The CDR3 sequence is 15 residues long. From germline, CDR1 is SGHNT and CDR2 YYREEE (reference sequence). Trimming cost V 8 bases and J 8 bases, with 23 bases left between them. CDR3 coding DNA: TGTGCCAGTATTCATTGGGGGGGGCGGGGGTATGAGCAGTTCTTC. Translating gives CASIHWGGRGYEQFF.

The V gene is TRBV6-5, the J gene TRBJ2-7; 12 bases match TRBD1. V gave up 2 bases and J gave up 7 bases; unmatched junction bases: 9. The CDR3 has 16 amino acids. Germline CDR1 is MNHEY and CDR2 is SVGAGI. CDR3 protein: CASSYGRDRGRREQYF. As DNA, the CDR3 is TGTGCCAGCAGTTACGGAAGGGACAGGGGGCGGCGGGAGCAGTACTTC.

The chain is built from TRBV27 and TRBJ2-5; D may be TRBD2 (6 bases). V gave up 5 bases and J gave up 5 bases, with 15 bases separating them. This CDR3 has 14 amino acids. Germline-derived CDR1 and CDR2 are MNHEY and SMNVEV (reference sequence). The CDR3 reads CASSPLPAGETQYF. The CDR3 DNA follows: TGTGCCAGCAGTCCGTTACCGGCGGGGGAGACCCAGTACTTC.

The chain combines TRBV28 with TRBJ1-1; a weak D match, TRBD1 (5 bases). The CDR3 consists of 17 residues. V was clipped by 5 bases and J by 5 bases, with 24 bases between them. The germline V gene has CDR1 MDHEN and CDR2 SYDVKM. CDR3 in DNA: TGTGCCAGCAGTCCTAACTACCTAGGGGAGGTTAAAACTGAAGCTTTCTTT. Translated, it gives CASSPNYLGEVKTEAFF. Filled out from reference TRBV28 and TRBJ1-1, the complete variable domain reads DVKVTQSSRYLVKRTGEKVFLECVQDMDHENMFWYRQDPGLGLRLIYFSYDVKMKEKGDIPEGYSVSREKKERFSLILESASTNQTSMYLCASSPNYLGEVKTEAFFGQGTRLTVV.

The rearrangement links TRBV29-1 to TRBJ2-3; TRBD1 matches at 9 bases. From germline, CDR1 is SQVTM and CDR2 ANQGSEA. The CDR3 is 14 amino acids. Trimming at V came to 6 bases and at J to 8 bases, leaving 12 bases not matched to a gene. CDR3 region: CSVNDRGLRPTQYF. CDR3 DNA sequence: TGCAGCGTCAACGACAGGGGGTTAAGGCCTACGCAGTATTTT.

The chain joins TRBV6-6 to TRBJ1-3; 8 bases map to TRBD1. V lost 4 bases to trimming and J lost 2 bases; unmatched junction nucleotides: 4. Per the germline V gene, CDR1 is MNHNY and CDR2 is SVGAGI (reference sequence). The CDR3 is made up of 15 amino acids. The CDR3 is CASSSKTGAGNTIYF. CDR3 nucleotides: TGTGCCAGCAGTTCCAAGACAGGGGCTGGAAACACCATATATTTT.

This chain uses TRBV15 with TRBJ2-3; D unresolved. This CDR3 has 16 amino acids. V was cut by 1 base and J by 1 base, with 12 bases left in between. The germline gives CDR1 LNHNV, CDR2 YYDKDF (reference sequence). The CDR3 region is CATSRVGGRRTDTQYF. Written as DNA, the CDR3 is TGTGCCACCAGCAGAGTAGGCGGAAGACGCACAGATACGCAGTATTTT.

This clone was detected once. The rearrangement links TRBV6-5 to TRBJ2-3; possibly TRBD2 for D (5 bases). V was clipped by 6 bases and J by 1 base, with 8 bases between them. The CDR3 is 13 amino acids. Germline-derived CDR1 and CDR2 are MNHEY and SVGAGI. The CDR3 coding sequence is TGTGCCAGCAGGCGGGTGGGCACAGATACGCAGTATTTT. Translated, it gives CASRRVGTDTQYF.

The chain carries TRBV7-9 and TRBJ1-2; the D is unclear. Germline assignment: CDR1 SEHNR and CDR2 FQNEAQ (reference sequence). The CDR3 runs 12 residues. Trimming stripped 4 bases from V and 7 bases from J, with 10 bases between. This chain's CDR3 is CASSWERGGYTF. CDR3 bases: TGTGCCAGCAGCTGGGAACGGGGTGGCTACACCTTC.

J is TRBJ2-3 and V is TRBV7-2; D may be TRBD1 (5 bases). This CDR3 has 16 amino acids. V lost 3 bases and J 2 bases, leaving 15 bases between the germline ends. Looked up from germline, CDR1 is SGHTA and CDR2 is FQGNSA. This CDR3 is CASSLTPDGATDTQYF. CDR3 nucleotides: TGTGCCAGCAGCTTGACCCCTGATGGGGCCACAGATACGCAGTATTTT.

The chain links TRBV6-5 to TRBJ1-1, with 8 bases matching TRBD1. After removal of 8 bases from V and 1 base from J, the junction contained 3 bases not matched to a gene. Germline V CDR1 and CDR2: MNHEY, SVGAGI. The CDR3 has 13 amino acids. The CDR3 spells CASQGQANTEAFF. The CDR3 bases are TGTGCCAGCCAGGGACAGGCGAACACTGAAGCTTTCTTT.

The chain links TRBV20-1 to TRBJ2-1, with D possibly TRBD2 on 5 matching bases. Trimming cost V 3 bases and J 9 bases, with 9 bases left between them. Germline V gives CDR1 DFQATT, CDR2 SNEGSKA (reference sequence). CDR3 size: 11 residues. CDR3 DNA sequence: TGCAGTGCTAGGTCCGGGGTTGAGCAGTTCTTC. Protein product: CSARSGVEQFF.

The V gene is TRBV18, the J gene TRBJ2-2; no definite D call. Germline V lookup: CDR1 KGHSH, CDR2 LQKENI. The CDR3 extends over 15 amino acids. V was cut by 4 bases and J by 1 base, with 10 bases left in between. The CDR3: CASSQLQGNTGELFF. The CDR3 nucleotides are TGTGCCAGCTCACAACTACAAGGGAACACCGGGGAGCTGTTTTTT.

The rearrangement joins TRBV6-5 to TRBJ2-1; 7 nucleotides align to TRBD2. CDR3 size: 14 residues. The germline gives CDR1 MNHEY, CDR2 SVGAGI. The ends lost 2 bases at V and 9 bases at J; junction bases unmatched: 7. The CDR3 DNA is TGTGCCAGCAGTTACGGGGGTGGGGGGGGTGAGCAGTTCTTC. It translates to CASSYGGGGGEQFF.

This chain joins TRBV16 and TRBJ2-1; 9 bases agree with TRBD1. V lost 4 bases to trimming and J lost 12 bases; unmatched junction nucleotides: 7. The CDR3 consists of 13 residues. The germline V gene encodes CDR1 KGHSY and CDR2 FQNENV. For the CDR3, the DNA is TGTGCCAGCAGCCCCGGGGACAGGGCAGGGCAGTTCTTC. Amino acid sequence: CASSPGDRAGQFF. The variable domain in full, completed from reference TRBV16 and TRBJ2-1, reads GEEVAQTPKHLVRGEGQKAKLYCAPIKGHSYVFWYQQVLKNEFKFLISFQNENVFDETGMPKERFSAKCLPNSPCSLEIQATKLEDSAVYFCASSPGDRAGQFFGPGTRLTVL.

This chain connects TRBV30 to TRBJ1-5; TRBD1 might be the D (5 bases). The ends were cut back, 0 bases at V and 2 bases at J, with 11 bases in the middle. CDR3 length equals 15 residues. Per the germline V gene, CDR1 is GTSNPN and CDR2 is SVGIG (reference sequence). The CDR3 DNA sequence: TGTGCCTGGAGTGTAGGGGCCAGGGGCAATCAGCCCCAGCATTTT. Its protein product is CAWSVGARGNQPQHF. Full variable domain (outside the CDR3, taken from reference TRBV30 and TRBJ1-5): SQTIHQWPATLVQPVGSPLSLECTVEGTSNPNLYWYRQAAGRGLQLLFYSVGIGQISSEVPQNLSASRPQDRQFILSSKKLLLSDSGFYLCAWSVGARGNQPQHFGDGTRLSIL.

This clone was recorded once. The CDR3 DNA reads as TGTGCCAGTAGTATTAAGCGGAGACAACCCGAAGAGACCCAGTACTTC. Its protein product is CASSIKRRQPEETQYF. V and J are TRBV19 and TRBJ2-5; D perhaps matches TRBD2 (5 bases). Per the germline V gene, CDR1 is LNHDA and CDR2 is SQIVND (reference sequence). Between the trimmed V and J ends, which lost 3 bases and 3 bases, there was a span of 17 bases. This CDR3 is 16 amino acids long.

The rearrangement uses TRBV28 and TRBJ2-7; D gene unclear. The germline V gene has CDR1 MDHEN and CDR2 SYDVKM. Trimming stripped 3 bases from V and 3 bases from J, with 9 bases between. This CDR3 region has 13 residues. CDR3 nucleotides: TGTGCCAGCAGTTTTTCTTGGAGCTACGAGCAGTACTTC. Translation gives CASSFSWSYEQYF.

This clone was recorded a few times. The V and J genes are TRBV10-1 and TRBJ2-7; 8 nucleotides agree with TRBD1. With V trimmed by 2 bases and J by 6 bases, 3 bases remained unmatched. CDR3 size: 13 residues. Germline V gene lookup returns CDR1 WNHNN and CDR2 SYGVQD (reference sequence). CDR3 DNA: TGCGCCAGCAGTGAGCCGACAGGGGTCGAGCAGTACTTC. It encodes CASSEPTGVEQYF.

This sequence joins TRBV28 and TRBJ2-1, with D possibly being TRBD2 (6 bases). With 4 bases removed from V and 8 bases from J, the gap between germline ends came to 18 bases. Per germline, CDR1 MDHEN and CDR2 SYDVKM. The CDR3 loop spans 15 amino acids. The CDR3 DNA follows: TGTGCCAGCAGTTCCCCTCGGCGGCGCGGGGATGAGCAGTTCTTC. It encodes CASSSPRRRGDEQFF.

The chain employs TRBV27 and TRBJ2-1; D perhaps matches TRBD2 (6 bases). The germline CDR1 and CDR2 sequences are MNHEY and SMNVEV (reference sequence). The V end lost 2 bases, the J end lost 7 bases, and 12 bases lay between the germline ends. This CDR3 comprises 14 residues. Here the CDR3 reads CASSLTSSWNEQFF. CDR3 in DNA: TGTGCCAGCAGTTTAACTAGCTCCTGGAATGAGCAGTTCTTC.

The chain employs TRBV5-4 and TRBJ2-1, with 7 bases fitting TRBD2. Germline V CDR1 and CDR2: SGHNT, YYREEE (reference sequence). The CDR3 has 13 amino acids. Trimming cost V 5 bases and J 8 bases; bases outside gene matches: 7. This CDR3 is CASSPTGGDEQFF. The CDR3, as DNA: TGTGCCAGCAGTCCGACGGGGGGAGATGAGCAGTTCTTC. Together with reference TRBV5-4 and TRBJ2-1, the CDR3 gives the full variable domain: ETGVTQSPTHLIKTRGQQVTLRCSSQSGHNTVSWYQQALGQGPQFIFQYYREEENGRGNFPPRFSGLQFPNYSSELNVNALELDDSALYLCASSPTGGDEQFFGPGTRLTVL.

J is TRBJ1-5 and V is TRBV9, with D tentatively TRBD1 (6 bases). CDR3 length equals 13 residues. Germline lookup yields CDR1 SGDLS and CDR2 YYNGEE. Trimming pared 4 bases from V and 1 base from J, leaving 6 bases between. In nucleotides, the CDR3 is TGTGCCAGCAGCCAGGGGAGCAATCAGCCCCAGCATTTT. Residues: CASSQGSNQPQHF.

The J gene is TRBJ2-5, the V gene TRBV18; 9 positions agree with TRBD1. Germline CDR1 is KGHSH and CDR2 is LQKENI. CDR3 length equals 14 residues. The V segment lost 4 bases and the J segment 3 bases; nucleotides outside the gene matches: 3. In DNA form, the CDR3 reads TGTGCCAGCTCACTGGGACAGGGCGAAGAGACCCAGTACTTC. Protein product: CASSLGQGEETQYF.